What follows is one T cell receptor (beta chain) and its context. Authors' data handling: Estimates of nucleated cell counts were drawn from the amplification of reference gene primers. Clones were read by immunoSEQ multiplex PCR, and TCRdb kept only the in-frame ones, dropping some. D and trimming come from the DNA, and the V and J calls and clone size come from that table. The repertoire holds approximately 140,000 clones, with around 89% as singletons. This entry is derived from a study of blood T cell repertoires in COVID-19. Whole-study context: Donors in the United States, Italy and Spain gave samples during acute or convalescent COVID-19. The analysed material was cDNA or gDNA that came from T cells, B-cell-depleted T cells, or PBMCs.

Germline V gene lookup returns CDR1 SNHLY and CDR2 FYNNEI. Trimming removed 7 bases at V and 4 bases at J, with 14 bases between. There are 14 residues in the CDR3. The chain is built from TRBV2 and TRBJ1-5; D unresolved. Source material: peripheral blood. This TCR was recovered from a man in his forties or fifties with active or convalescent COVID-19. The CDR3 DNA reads TGTGCCAGCACCCTTGGGGAGAGAAATCAGCCCCAGCATTTT. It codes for CASTLGERNQPQHF.